Sequencing of this TCR beta chain was carried out in a study of blood T cell repertoires in COVID-19. Overall study: Italy, Spain and the United States were the sources of the convalescent and acute COVID-19 samples. T cells, B-cell-depleted T cells, or PBMCs supplied cDNA or gDNA.

Germline loops: CDR1 SGHTA, CDR2 FQGNSA. Between the trimmed V and J ends, which lost 1 base and 9 bases, there was a span of 7 bases. This CDR3 is 11 amino acids long. Original analysis: Reference gene primer amplification yielded estimated nucleated cell counts. Libraries were prepared by immunoSEQ multiplex PCR; TCRdb keeps only in-frame clonotypes and omits some of them. V, J and clone size reflect that table, while D and trimming were determined from the DNA. Of around 140,000 clones listed, around 82% are singletons. The material sequenced was peripheral blood. The sequence derives from a human donor in a cohort sampled during active COVID-19. This chain uses TRBV7-2 with TRBJ2-7; no clear D. The CDR3 DNA is TGTGCCAGCAGCTTAGGTTCGGGGCAGTACTTC. It yields the protein CASSLGSGQYF.